The 28 T cell receptor beta chains below were found in one sample sequenced in a study of shared clonotypes between healthy human individuals. Repertoires were generated with immunoSEQ multiplex PCR, while TCRdb's copy carries only in-frame clones and drops some. The sample has about 1.5 million clones, 95% to 99% seen once; the top ten hold roughly 0.45%. The sample consisted of naive CD4+ T cells sorted from blood. Sample subset: CD45RA+ positively selected. All receptors derive from a man aged 25 to 40 in good health.

The V gene is TRBV5-1, the J gene TRBJ2-1; 9 positions match TRBD1. The CDR3 totals 14 residues. The J segment lost 7 bases and the V segment lost 2 bases, leaving 4 bases of the junction unmatched. The germline gives CDR1 SGHRS, CDR2 YFSETQ. The CDR3 sequence: CASSLQGAYNEQFF. For the CDR3, the DNA is TGCGCCAGCAGCTTACAGGGGGCTTATAATGAGCAGTTCTTC.

In DNA form, the CDR3 reads TGTGCCACCAGCATAGGGCATAACTATGGCTACACCTTC. As protein: CATSIGHNYGYTF. The chain uses TRBV15 and TRBJ1-2; D unresolved. V was pared by 4 bases and J by 1 base, with 7 bases between. CDR1 and CDR2 (germline): LNHNV, YYDKDF (reference sequence). This CDR3 comprises 13 residues.

The chain couples TRBV7-3 to TRBJ1-1; a weak D match, TRBD1 (6 bases). V was shortened by 1 base and J by 6 bases, with 12 bases between the two germline ends. This CDR3 contains 14 residues. Germline-derived CDR1 and CDR2 are SGHTA and FQGTGA. CDR3 in DNA: TGTGCCAGCAGCTTAAACAGGGCTCAGTCTGAAGCTTTCTTT. Translation gives CASSLNRAQSEAFF.

The V call is TRBV5-6, the J call TRBJ2-1; D possibly corresponds to TRBD1 (6 bases). The CDR3 has 13 residues. Germline CDR1 is SGHDT and CDR2 is YYEEEE. Trimming shortened V by 4 bases and J by 2 bases, and 7 bases separated the two germline ends. This CDR3 reads CASSRTAYNEQFF. The CDR3 bases are TGTGCCAGCAGCCGGACAGCCTACAATGAGCAGTTCTTC.

This clone was recorded only once. V gene TRBV5-6 combines with J gene TRBJ2-1; tentative D call: TRBD1 (5 bases). This CDR3 is built from 12 residues. The V and J ends lost 6 bases and 11 bases respectively, with 15 bases between them. The germline gives CDR1 SGHDT, CDR2 YYEEEE. The CDR3 region has the DNA TGTGCCAGCAACCGAGTGACAGCCCAGCAGTTCTTC. It yields the protein CASNRVTAQQFF.

CDR3 protein: CATPLGSGYEQYF. Written as DNA, the CDR3 is TGTGCCACCCCCCTCGGGTCGGGGTACGAGCAGTACTTC. This chain connects TRBV28 to TRBJ2-7, with D tentatively TRBD2 (5 bases). V was shortened by 10 bases and J by 4 bases, with 17 bases between the two germline ends. The CDR3 consists of 13 residues. Germline V gene data show CDR1 as MDHEN and CDR2 as SYDVKM.

This clone appeared once. The V gene is TRBV7-8, the J gene TRBJ1-5; TRBD1 agrees at 7 bases. Germline loops: CDR1 SGHVS, CDR2 FQNEAQ. The CDR3 consists of 15 residues. V lost 4 bases and J lost 0; bases outside the gene matches: 3. CDR3 DNA sequence: TGTGCCAGCAGCTACGGACAGGCTAGCAATCAGCCCCAGCATTTT. Its translation: CASSYGQASNQPQHF.

A single count supports this clone. The chain uses TRBV28 and TRBJ1-1; a weak D match, TRBD1 (5 bases). The germline V and J ends were trimmed by 6 bases and 4 bases, with 15 bases remaining between them. The CDR3 extends over 14 amino acids. Per the germline V gene, CDR1 is MDHEN and CDR2 is SYDVKM. The CDR3 spells CASSGPPGGTEAFF. CDR3 bases: TGTGCCAGCAGCGGACCTCCTGGGGGCACTGAAGCTTTCTTT.

V gene TRBV18 combines with J gene TRBJ1-6; no clear D gene. The length of the CDR3 is 15 residues. V was trimmed by 3 bases and J by 5 bases, leaving 11 bases between them. Germline CDR1 and CDR2: KGHSH and LQKENI. DNA of the CDR3: TGTGCCAGCTCACCTAACCTAGGAAATAATTCACCCCTCCACTTT. Translated, it gives CASSPNLGNNSPLHF.

J is TRBJ2-2 and V is TRBV2, with D possibly matching TRBD1 (6 bases). There are 14 residues in the CDR3. V shed 1 base and J shed 3 bases, with 6 bases lying between them. Germline V gene lookup returns CDR1 SNHLY and CDR2 FYNNEI. The CDR3 region has the DNA TGTGCCAGCAGTGAAGGGACAGACACCGGGGAGCTGTTTTTT. Its protein is CASSEGTDTGELFF.

The gene calls are TRBV5-1 and TRBJ2-1; 8 positions match TRBD2. The V gene's germline CDR1 is SGHRS and CDR2 YFSETQ. Trimming cost V 3 bases and J 0 bases; bases outside gene matches: 2. This CDR3 contains 15 residues. The CDR3 region has the DNA TGCGCCAGCAGCTGGACTAGCTCCTCCTACAATGAGCAGTTCTTC. Its protein is CASSWTSSSYNEQFF.

The chain has TRBV14 and TRBJ2-1; 7 bases match TRBD1. From germline, CDR1 is SGHDN and CDR2 FVKESK. After removal of 0 bases from V and 5 bases from J, the junction contained 22 bases not matched to a gene. CDR3 length: 21 residues. The CDR3 protein is CASSQDRPRGQGRHRNNEQFF. In nucleotides, the CDR3 is TGTGCCAGCAGCCAAGATCGACCGAGGGGGCAGGGGCGACATCGTAACAATGAGCAGTTCTTC.

The chain combines TRBV5-4 with TRBJ2-1; D is possibly TRBD2 (6 bases). Germline assignment: CDR1 SGHNT and CDR2 YYREEE (reference sequence). The CDR3 runs 13 residues. V dropped 6 bases and J dropped 4 bases, with 11 bases sitting between them. CDR3 sequence: CASTPDYYNEQFF. In nucleotides, the CDR3 is TGTGCCAGCACCCCGGACTATTACAATGAGCAGTTCTTC.

This clone was seen just once. This chain connects TRBV27 to TRBJ2-3, with D tentatively TRBD2 (6 bases). V lost 10 bases, J lost 1 base, and 27 bases lay in between. This CDR3 has 18 residues. Germline CDR1 MNHEY, CDR2 SMNVEV (reference sequence). CDR3 nucleotide sequence: TGTGCCACTAAACCTAGGATGGGAGGTCTTTTCGGCACAGATACGCAGTATTTT. This sequence encodes CATKPRMGGLFGTDTQYF.

J is TRBJ2-2 and V is TRBV7-2; 12 positions agree with TRBD2. V was clipped by 5 bases and J by 4 bases; unmatched bases: 5. The CDR3 has 16 residues. Looked up from germline, CDR1 is SGHTA and CDR2 is FQGNSA. The CDR3 sequence is CASSPRTSGITGELFF. CDR3 nucleotides: TGTGCCAGCAGCCCGAGGACTAGCGGGATCACCGGGGAGCTGTTTTTT.

The chain couples TRBV2 to TRBJ1-3, with D unresolved. This CDR3 region has 13 residues. Germline V lookup: CDR1 SNHLY, CDR2 FYNNEI. V was trimmed by 4 bases and J by 0 bases, leaving 4 bases between them. CDR3 protein: CASSGYSGNTIYF. DNA of the CDR3: TGTGCCAGCAGTGGTTACTCTGGAAACACCATATATTTT.

This chain uses TRBV19 with TRBJ1-5; 9 positions match TRBD1. Germline lookup yields CDR1 LNHDA and CDR2 SQIVND (reference sequence). The CDR3 sequence is 14 residues long. The junction had 5 bases not matched to a gene; V was cut back by 5 bases and J by 6 bases. The CDR3 nucleotides read TGTGCCAGTAGTTACAGGGGGCTCAGTCAGCCCCAGCATTTT. Amino acids: CASSYRGLSQPQHF.

The V gene is TRBV11-2, the J gene TRBJ2-1; 13 bases are shared with TRBD2. Trimming removed 5 bases from V and 7 bases from J; junction bases left unmatched: 8. In germline, CDR1 is SGHAT, CDR2 FQNNGV. The CDR3 spans 16 residues. The CDR3 reads CASSRTSGSLTNEQFF. In nucleotides, the CDR3 is TGTGCCAGCAGCAGGACTAGCGGGAGCCTTACGAATGAGCAGTTCTTC.

This sequence joins TRBV30 and TRBJ2-7; 9 nucleotides agree with TRBD1. Germline V gives CDR1 GTSNPN, CDR2 SVGIG (reference sequence). Losses at the gene ends were 2 bases for V and 6 bases for J; bases not matched to a gene: 14. This CDR3 contains 16 residues. The CDR3 bases are TGTGCCTGGAGTCCCAGATTAGGGACAGGGACCTTCGAGCAGTACTTC. This encodes CAWSPRLGTGTFEQYF. The full variable domain, rest sourced from reference TRBV30 and TRBJ2-7, is SQTIHQWPATLVQPVGSPLSLECTVEGTSNPNLYWYRQAAGRGLQLLFYSVGIGQISSEVPQNLSASRPQDRQFILSSKKLLLSDSGFYLCAWSPRLGTGTFEQYFGPGTRLTVT.

On this clone itself: Other DNA variants within this sample encode the same CDR3. The genes are TRBV7-6 and TRBJ2-2; 7 bases line up with TRBD1. CDR1 is SGHVS, CDR2 FNYEAQ, per germline. This CDR3 is built from 15 residues. V lost 5 bases and J lost 1; bases outside the gene matches: 4. The chain's CDR3 is CASSPRTGNTGELFF. In DNA, the CDR3 is TGTGCCAGCAGCCCCCGGACAGGGAACACCGGGGAGCTGTTTTTT.

V gene TRBV28 combines with J gene TRBJ1-5, with D perhaps TRBD1 (6 bases). The germline V gene has CDR1 MDHEN and CDR2 SYDVKM. The CDR3 totals 15 residues. Trimming cost V 7 bases and J 3 bases, with 16 bases left between them. This CDR3 is CASNRAQGPNQPQHF. DNA of the CDR3: TGTGCCAGCAACAGGGCTCAAGGCCCCAATCAGCCCCAGCATTTT.

The chain carries TRBV5-1 and TRBJ2-2; 7 bases map to TRBD2. This CDR3 region has 21 residues. Germline CDR1 reads SGHRS; CDR2 reads YFSETQ. V lost 3 bases to trimming and J lost 5 bases; unmatched junction nucleotides: 25. The CDR3 sequence is CASSWGRRVEVAGPKTGELFF. CDR3 coding DNA: TGCGCCAGCAGCTGGGGACGACGGGTGGAGGTAGCGGGCCCAAAAACCGGGGAGCTGTTTTTT.

The chain combines TRBV5-6 with TRBJ1-5; no definite D call. Between the trimmed V and J ends, which lost 0 bases and 0 bases, there was a span of 10 bases. Germline V CDR1 and CDR2: SGHDT, YYEEEE. This CDR3 is 16 amino acids long. CDR3 DNA sequence: TGTGCCAGCAGCTTGGCTCACGGTATTAGCAATCAGCCCCAGCATTTT. Translation: CASSLAHGISNQPQHF.

The CDR3 loop reads CASSSFAGGETQYF. The CDR3 DNA sequence: TGTGCCAGCAGCTCCTTCGCGGGTGGAGAGACCCAGTACTTC. The V gene is TRBV6-4, the J gene TRBJ2-5; D might be TRBD2 (5 bases). The CDR3 extends over 14 amino acids. Germline CDR1 reads MRHNA; CDR2 reads SNTAGT. V shed 6 bases and J shed 4 bases, with 15 bases lying between them.

The rearrangement links TRBV5-1 to TRBJ2-3; D remains unclear. The CDR3 runs 15 residues. Germline CDR1 reads SGHRS; CDR2 reads YFSETQ. The V and J ends lost 0 bases and 2 bases respectively, with 10 bases between them. This chain's CDR3 is CASSLGVGTTDTQYF. DNA of the CDR3: TGCGCCAGCAGCTTGGGTGTCGGAACCACAGATACGCAGTATTTT.

The DNA for the CDR3 is TGTGCCAGCAGGTCGGTTAGCAATCAGCCCCAGCATTTT. This codes for CASRSVSNQPQHF. The chain combines TRBV6-1 with TRBJ1-5, with D uncertain. Germline values: CDR1 MNHNS, CDR2 SASEGT. This CDR3 spans 13 amino acids. The V end was cut by 6 bases, the J end by 0 bases, with 6 bases between.

Concerning this clone itself: Other DNA sequences from this sample encode an identical CDR3 as well. V and J are TRBV20-1 and TRBJ2-1, with D unclear. The CDR3 extends over 11 amino acids. The germline gives CDR1 DFQATT, CDR2 SNEGSKA (reference sequence). Deletions cut 1 base from V and 2 bases from J, with 0 bases between. The CDR3 sequence: CSARAYNEQFF. In nucleotides, the CDR3 is TGCAGTGCTAGAGCCTACAATGAGCAGTTCTTC.

This CDR3 is CASSGGRTSGSKWDIQYF. CDR3 nucleotide sequence: TGTGCCAGCAGTGGGGGTAGGACTAGCGGGAGTAAGTGGGACATTCAGTACTTC. The V call is TRBV2, the J call TRBJ2-4, with 13 bases fitting TRBD2. The CDR3 spans 18 residues. V gave up 4 bases and J gave up 8 bases; unmatched junction bases: 14. Looked up from germline, CDR1 is SNHLY and CDR2 is FYNNEI.